These T cell receptor beta chains were read from a single sample in a study of T cell changes during pregnancy in multiple sclerosis. Measured with immunoSEQ multiplex PCR; TCRdb has only the in-frame clones, and not every one. Here the sample spans tens of thousands of clones, approximately 92% being singletons. The sequencing used peripheral blood, collected in the third trimester of pregnancy. Source of these receptors: a female donor in good health, enrolled as a control in a pregnancy study. Each CDR3 is given with its conserved first and last residue. Fields, in order: V gene, D gene, clone size, J gene, CDR3 protein. The D gene is left open where the match is weak. Some rows mark clone size as missing; the rest say once, few, many or name a class of expanded clone.

v_call: TRBV7-8
d_call: NA
clone_size: few
j_call: TRBJ2-6
cdr3_aa: CASSRTGAGGANVLTF

v_call: TRBV27
d_call: NA
clone_size: NA
j_call: TRBJ2-7
cdr3_aa: CASSFKQESLEQYF

v_call: TRBV27
d_call: TRBD2
clone_size: NA
j_call: TRBJ2-1
cdr3_aa: CASSLSYLAGNNEQFF

v_call: TRBV29-1
d_call: NA
clone_size: NA
j_call: TRBJ2-2
cdr3_aa: CSVEDHRGAGELFF

v_call: TRBV4-2
d_call: TRBD1
clone_size: NA
j_call: TRBJ1-6
cdr3_aa: CASSQVGAGGVDNSPLHF

v_call: TRBV15
d_call: TRBD2
clone_size: NA
j_call: TRBJ2-2
cdr3_aa: CATSRGTSGRALPGELFF

v_call: TRBV27
d_call: NA
clone_size: NA
j_call: TRBJ1-5
cdr3_aa: CASSLSLPGPGNQPQHF

v_call: TRBV30
d_call: NA
clone_size: few
j_call: TRBJ1-1
cdr3_aa: CAWSRENTEAFF

v_call: TRBV30
d_call: TRBD2
clone_size: NA
j_call: TRBJ2-3
cdr3_aa: CAWRGGLAETSTDTQYF

v_call: TRBV4-2
d_call: NA
clone_size: NA
j_call: TRBJ2-4
cdr3_aa: CASSPPPRVSGSGNIQYF

v_call: TRBV30
d_call: NA
clone_size: NA
j_call: TRBJ2-7
cdr3_aa: CAWSWAGRSYEQYF

v_call: TRBV6-5
d_call: TRBD1
clone_size: NA
j_call: TRBJ1-4
cdr3_aa: CASKKQGANEKLFF

v_call: TRBV4-1
d_call: NA
clone_size: NA
j_call: TRBJ2-7
cdr3_aa: CASSQGQAPYEQYF

v_call: TRBV29-1
d_call: NA
clone_size: NA
j_call: TRBJ1-1
cdr3_aa: CSVAGGFNTEAFF

v_call: TRBV4-3
d_call: TRBD2
clone_size: NA
j_call: TRBJ2-3
cdr3_aa: CASSQGTSGRTDTQYF

v_call: TRBV7-9
d_call: NA
clone_size: NA
j_call: TRBJ2-5
cdr3_aa: CASSLRYGQETQYF

v_call: TRBV5-1
d_call: TRBD1
clone_size: NA
j_call: TRBJ1-4
cdr3_aa: CASSLGYRGGLEKLFF

v_call: TRBV10-3
d_call: TRBD1
clone_size: NA
j_call: TRBJ1-2
cdr3_aa: CAITSNRGANYGYTF

v_call: TRBV6-4
d_call: NA
clone_size: NA
j_call: TRBJ2-2
cdr3_aa: CASSDSSTGELFF

v_call: TRBV7-2
d_call: NA
clone_size: NA
j_call: TRBJ1-3
cdr3_aa: CASSQEGRGGDTIYF

v_call: TRBV11-2
d_call: TRBD2
clone_size: NA
j_call: TRBJ2-5
cdr3_aa: CASSLSGGLRRETQYF

v_call: TRBV2
d_call: TRBD2
clone_size: NA
j_call: TRBJ2-2
cdr3_aa: CASSLSGGASHGELFF

v_call: TRBV28
d_call: TRBD2
clone_size: NA
j_call: TRBJ2-3
cdr3_aa: CASSPLLAGQGDTQYF

v_call: TRBV10-1
d_call: NA
clone_size: NA
j_call: TRBJ1-2
cdr3_aa: CASSEDSNYGYTF

v_call: TRBV6-5
d_call: NA
clone_size: NA
j_call: TRBJ1-3
cdr3_aa: CARGGVFSGNTIYF

v_call: TRBV5-8
d_call: NA
clone_size: NA
j_call: TRBJ1-1
cdr3_aa: CASSLSTGRTEAFF

v_call: TRBV29-1
d_call: TRBD1
clone_size: NA
j_call: TRBJ1-2
cdr3_aa: CSAIRTGHGYTF

v_call: TRBV9
d_call: TRBD1
clone_size: few
j_call: TRBJ2-3
cdr3_aa: CASSARIGTGITDTQYF

v_call: TRBV6-6
d_call: TRBD2
clone_size: NA
j_call: TRBJ2-1
cdr3_aa: CASSYAGLVNEQFF

v_call: TRBV15
d_call: NA
clone_size: once
j_call: TRBJ2-2
cdr3_aa: CATSKGRAGSGELFF

v_call: TRBV7-8
d_call: TRBD1
clone_size: NA
j_call: TRBJ1-1
cdr3_aa: CASSLEITGGTEAFF

v_call: TRBV18
d_call: NA
clone_size: NA
j_call: TRBJ2-7
cdr3_aa: CASSPVTAYEQYF

v_call: TRBV7-2
d_call: TRBD2
clone_size: NA
j_call: TRBJ2-3
cdr3_aa: CASSLVAGGGDTQYF

v_call: TRBV4-3
d_call: TRBD2
clone_size: NA
j_call: TRBJ2-3
cdr3_aa: CASSQDRTGGADTQYF

v_call: TRBV23-1
d_call: NA
clone_size: NA
j_call: TRBJ1-5
cdr3_aa: CASSQSVDCRSGQPQHF

v_call: TRBV7-6
d_call: NA
clone_size: NA
j_call: TRBJ2-5
cdr3_aa: CASSLGTQETQYF

v_call: TRBV7-2
d_call: TRBD1
clone_size: NA
j_call: TRBJ2-7
cdr3_aa: CASSIQGSSYEQYF

v_call: TRBV4-1
d_call: TRBD1
clone_size: NA
j_call: TRBJ2-1
cdr3_aa: CASSRDTGAGFNEQFF

v_call: TRBV27
d_call: NA
clone_size: once
j_call: TRBJ1-3
cdr3_aa: CASSKQGTRRLPGNTIYF

v_call: TRBV5-1
d_call: TRBD2
clone_size: NA
j_call: TRBJ2-7
cdr3_aa: CASSLDSGGLSYEQYF

v_call: TRBV6-1
d_call: TRBD2
clone_size: NA
j_call: TRBJ2-5
cdr3_aa: CASSELLWVAGRSETQYF

v_call: TRBV5-1
d_call: TRBD2
clone_size: NA
j_call: TRBJ2-7
cdr3_aa: CASSPHLADPYEQYF

v_call: TRBV7-2
d_call: NA
clone_size: NA
j_call: TRBJ2-1
cdr3_aa: CASSPQRYTGEQFF

v_call: TRBV11-3
d_call: NA
clone_size: NA
j_call: TRBJ2-1
cdr3_aa: CAGSYSGKNEQFF

v_call: TRBV28
d_call: NA
clone_size: NA
j_call: TRBJ1-1
cdr3_aa: CASRTGNTEAFF

v_call: TRBV19
d_call: NA
clone_size: NA
j_call: TRBJ2-1
cdr3_aa: CASSIPRRGGYNEQFF

v_call: TRBV11-3
d_call: NA
clone_size: NA
j_call: TRBJ2-2
cdr3_aa: CASSFGQTNTGELFF

v_call: TRBV9
d_call: NA
clone_size: NA
j_call: TRBJ1-2
cdr3_aa: CASSVDAGTTVNYGYTF

v_call: TRBV18
d_call: TRBD1
clone_size: NA
j_call: TRBJ2-7
cdr3_aa: CASSPGTGGEQYF

v_call: TRBV2
d_call: TRBD1
clone_size: NA
j_call: TRBJ1-6
cdr3_aa: CASTDLQGNSPLHF

v_call: TRBV9
d_call: NA
clone_size: NA
j_call: TRBJ2-7
cdr3_aa: CASSARPGGHYEQYF

v_call: TRBV29-1
d_call: NA
clone_size: NA
j_call: TRBJ2-3
cdr3_aa: CSVGGKDTQYF

v_call: TRBV4-2
d_call: NA
clone_size: NA
j_call: TRBJ2-1
cdr3_aa: CASSQDPGESNEQFF